The rows below give T cell receptor beta chains drawn from one sample of a study of OX40 agonist ivuxolimab in advanced cancers. Assay: immunoSEQ multiplex PCR; the TCRdb copy retains only in-frame clones and omits some. The top ten hold about 3.3% of the sample, which has 50,000 to 65,000 clones, over 80% seen once. This material consisted of CD4+ or CD8+ T cells sorted from blood, taken in a trial of the OX40 agonist ivuxolimab. Receptors originate from an adult with an advanced solid tumor such as melanoma, head and neck, liver or kidney cancer. Both conserved end residues are trimmed from each CDR3. Fields, in order: V gene, D gene, J gene, CDR3 protein. D genes are given only for firm matches.

>TRBV6-5|-|TRBJ1-2
ASSRLAGEYGYT
>TRBV7-8|-|TRBJ2-5
ASSFGGNQETQY
>TRBV5-4|-|TRBJ2-7
ASSSGLNSDYEQY
>TRBV10-1|TRBD2|TRBJ2-3
ASSGGTSGSSTDTQY
>TRBV6-1|TRBD1|TRBJ1-5
ATGQGNQPQH
>TRBV7-6|-|TRBJ1-4
ASSLVGGDEKLF
>TRBV7-2|-|TRBJ1-5
ASSLNREQPQH
>TRBV28|-|TRBJ1-5
ASSFEGMGSNQPQH
>TRBV19|-|TRBJ2-7
ASSIVGPLYEQY
>TRBV10-1|TRBD1|TRBJ2-5
ASSEAGGETQY
>TRBV4-1|-|TRBJ2-1
ASSQDSVEGMQF
>TRBV4-1|-|TRBJ1-4
ASSQGSRASNEKLF
>TRBV6-5|-|TRBJ2-7
ASSYEMEVNEQY
>TRBV6-5|-|TRBJ2-3
ASSSGTFADTQY
>TRBV5-1|-|TRBJ2-3
ASSLFSGPSGNTQY
>TRBV4-3|TRBD1|TRBJ1-2
ASSRSQGANYGYT
>TRBV19|TRBD1|TRBJ1-3
ASSPRDRRNTIY
>TRBV10-3|-|TRBJ1-1
AISEPRLNTEAF
>TRBV19|-|TRBJ1-1
ASSLAGRETEAF
>TRBV18|TRBD1|TRBJ1-1
ASSPDRVNTEAF
>TRBV10-3|TRBD1|TRBJ2-1
AISELSGQGNEQF
>TRBV10-3|-|TRBJ1-1
AITPTLNTEAF
>TRBV28|TRBD1|TRBJ1-5
ASSRTGLGQPQH
>TRBV19|TRBD2|TRBJ2-1
ASSIPGTSGSVDEQF
>TRBV6-1|-|TRBJ2-7
ASSEASTYLYEQY
>TRBV4-2|-|TRBJ2-3
ASSQVQSTDTQY
>TRBV30|-|TRBJ1-2
AWAVNYGYT
>TRBV4-1|-|TRBJ2-2
ASSPLATGELF
>TRBV6-1|-|TRBJ2-7
ASSEVGGPTYEQY
>TRBV5-1|TRBD1|TRBJ2-7
ASSWDRALGGEQY
>TRBV7-9|-|TRBJ2-3
ASSVQGFPTDTQY
>TRBV6-6|-|TRBJ2-7
ATREGGRYEQY
>TRBV2|-|TRBJ2-2
ASRRGFANTGELF
>TRBV27|TRBD1|TRBJ2-7
ASKGQGYPSDEQY
>TRBV2|-|TRBJ2-7
ASKGYEQY
>TRBV7-9|TRBD2|TRBJ2-7
ASSLSTSGIYEQY
>TRBV28|-|TRBJ1-2
ASSMKVPPGYT
>TRBV4-1|-|TRBJ2-2
ASSQARGAGAGELF
>TRBV11-2|-|TRBJ2-1
ASSLGGSQF
>TRBV5-4|TRBD2|TRBJ2-1
ASSLILAGYNEQF
>TRBV11-2|-|TRBJ2-4
ASSLNNVGRGPVNIQY
>TRBV7-2|-|TRBJ1-2
ASSFAAVRIHYGYT